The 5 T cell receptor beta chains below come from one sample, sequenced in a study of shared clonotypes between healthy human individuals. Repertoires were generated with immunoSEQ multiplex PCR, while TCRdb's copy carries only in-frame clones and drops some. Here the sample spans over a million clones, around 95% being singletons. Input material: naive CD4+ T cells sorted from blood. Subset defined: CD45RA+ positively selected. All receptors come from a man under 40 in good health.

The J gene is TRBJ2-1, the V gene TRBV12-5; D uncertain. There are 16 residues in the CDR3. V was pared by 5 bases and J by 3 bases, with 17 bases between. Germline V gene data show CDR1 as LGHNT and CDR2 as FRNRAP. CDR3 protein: CASGLADGPLYNEQFF. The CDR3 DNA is TGTGCTAGTGGTCTGGCCGACGGCCCACTCTACAATGAGCAGTTCTTC.

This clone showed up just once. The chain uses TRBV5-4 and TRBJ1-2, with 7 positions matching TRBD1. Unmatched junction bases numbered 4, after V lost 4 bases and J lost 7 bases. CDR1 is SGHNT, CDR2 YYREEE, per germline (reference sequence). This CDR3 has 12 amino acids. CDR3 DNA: TGTGCCAGCAGCCCGACAGGGTTTGGCTACACCTTC. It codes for CASSPTGFGYTF.

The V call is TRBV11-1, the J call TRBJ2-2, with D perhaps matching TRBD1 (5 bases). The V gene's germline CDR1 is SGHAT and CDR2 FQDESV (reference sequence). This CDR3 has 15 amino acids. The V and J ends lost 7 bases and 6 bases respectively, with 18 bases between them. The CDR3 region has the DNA TGTGCCAGCACCTCAGTCCAGGGCCGATCCGGGGAGCTGTTTTTT. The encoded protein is CASTSVQGRSGELFF.

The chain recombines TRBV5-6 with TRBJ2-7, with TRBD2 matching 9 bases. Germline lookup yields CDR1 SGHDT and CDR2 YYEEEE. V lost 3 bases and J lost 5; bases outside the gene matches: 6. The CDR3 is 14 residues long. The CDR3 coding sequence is TGTGCCAGCAGCTGGCGACTAGCGGCCGACGAGCAGTACTTC. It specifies CASSWRLAADEQYF. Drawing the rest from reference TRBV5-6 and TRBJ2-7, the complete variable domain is DAGVTQSPTHLIKTRGQQVTLRCSPKSGHDTVSWYQQALGQGPQFIFQYYEEEERQRGNFPDRFSGHQFPNYSSELNVNALLLGDSALYLCASSWRLAADEQYFGPGTRLTVT.

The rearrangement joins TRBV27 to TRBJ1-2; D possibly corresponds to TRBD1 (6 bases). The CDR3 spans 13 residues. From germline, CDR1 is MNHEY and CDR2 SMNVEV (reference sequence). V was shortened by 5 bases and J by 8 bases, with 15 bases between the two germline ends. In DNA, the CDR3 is TGTGCCAGCAGTCCCGCCGACAGGTTCGGCTACACCTTC. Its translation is CASSPADRFGYTF.